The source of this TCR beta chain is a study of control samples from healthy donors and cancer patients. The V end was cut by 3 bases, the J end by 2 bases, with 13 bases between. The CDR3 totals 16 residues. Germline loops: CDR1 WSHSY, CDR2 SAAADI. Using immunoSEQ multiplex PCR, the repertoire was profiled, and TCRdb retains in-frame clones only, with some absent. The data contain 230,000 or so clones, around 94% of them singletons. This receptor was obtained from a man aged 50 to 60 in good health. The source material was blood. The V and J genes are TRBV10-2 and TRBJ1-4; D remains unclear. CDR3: CASSDIGGPTNEKLFF. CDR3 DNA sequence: TGCGCCAGCAGTGATATCGGCGGCCCGACTAATGAAAAACTGTTTTTT.